A single T cell receptor beta chain is shown here with its context. Original handling: Amplification of reference gene primers was used by the study to estimate nucleated cell counts. TCRdb's copy holds only in-frame clones and misses some; the assay was immunoSEQ multiplex PCR. From that table come the V and J calls and clone size; the DNA was used to work out D and trimming. The table records over 300,000 clones, roughly 89% of them present only once. This CDR3 has 14 amino acids. V lost 7 bases to trimming and J lost 6 bases, with 17 bases between them. Germline V gene lookup returns CDR1 SGHDT and CDR2 YYEEEE. This specimen comes from a study of blood T cell repertoires in COVID-19. Study at large: Sample material is recorded as cDNA or gDNA derived from T cells, B-cell-depleted T cells, or PBMCs.

Specimen: peripheral blood. This sequence originates from a man aged 18-30 years with active or convalescent COVID-19. The chain is built from TRBV5-6 and TRBJ1-5; D may be TRBD1 (5 bases). In DNA, the CDR3 is TGTGCCAGCCACCGGGGGGATAAAGCTCAGCCCCAGCATTTT. Translation gives CASHRGDKAQPQHF.